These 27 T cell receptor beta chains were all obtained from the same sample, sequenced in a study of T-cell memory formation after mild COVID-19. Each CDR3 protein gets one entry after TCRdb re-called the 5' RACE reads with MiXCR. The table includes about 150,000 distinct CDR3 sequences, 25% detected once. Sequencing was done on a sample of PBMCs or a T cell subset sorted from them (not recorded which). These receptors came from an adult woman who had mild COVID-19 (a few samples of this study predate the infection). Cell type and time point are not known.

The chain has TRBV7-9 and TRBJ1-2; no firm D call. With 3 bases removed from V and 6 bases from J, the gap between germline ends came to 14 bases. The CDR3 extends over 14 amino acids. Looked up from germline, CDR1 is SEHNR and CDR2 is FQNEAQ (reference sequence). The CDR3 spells CASSFTSEWHGYTF. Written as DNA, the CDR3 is TGTGCCAGCAGCTTTACGAGCGAATGGCATGGCTACACCTTC.

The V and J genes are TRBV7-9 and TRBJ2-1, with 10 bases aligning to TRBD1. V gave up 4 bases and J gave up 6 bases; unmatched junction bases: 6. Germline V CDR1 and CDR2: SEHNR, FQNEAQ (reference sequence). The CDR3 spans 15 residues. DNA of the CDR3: TGTGCCAGCAGCTACCGGGACAGGGGTAGCAATGAGCAGTTCTTC. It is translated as CASSYRDRGSNEQFF.

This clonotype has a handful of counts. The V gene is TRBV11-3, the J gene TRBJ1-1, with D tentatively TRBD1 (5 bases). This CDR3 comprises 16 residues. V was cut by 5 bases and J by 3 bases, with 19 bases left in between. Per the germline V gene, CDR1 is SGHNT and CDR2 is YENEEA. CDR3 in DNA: TGTGCCAGCAGCCACCCTGGGGCGGGTCTGGACACTGAAGCTTTCTTT. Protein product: CASSHPGAGLDTEAFF.

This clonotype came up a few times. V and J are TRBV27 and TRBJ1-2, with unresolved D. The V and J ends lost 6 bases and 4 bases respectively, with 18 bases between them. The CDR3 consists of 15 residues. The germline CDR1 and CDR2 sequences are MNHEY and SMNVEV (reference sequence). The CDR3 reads CASRPAPSTFYGYTF. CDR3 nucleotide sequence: TGTGCCAGCAGACCCGCCCCGTCCACCTTCTATGGCTACACCTTC.

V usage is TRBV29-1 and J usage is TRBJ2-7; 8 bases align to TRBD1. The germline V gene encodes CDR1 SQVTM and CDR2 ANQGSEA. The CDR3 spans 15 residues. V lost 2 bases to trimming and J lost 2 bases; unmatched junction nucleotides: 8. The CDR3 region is CSVELPGQAAYEQYF. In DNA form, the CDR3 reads TGCAGCGTTGAACTACCGGGACAGGCGGCCTACGAGCAGTACTTC.

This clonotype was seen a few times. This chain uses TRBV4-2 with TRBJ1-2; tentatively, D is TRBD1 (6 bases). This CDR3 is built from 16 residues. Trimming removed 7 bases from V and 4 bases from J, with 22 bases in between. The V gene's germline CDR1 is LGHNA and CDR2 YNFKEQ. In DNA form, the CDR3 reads TGTGCCAGCAACGCAAGAGATTCAGGGGTTACCTATGGCTACACCTTC. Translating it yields CASNARDSGVTYGYTF.

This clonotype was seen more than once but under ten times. CDR3 sequence reads: CASSLANRDEAFF. As DNA, the CDR3 is TGTGCCAGCAGCTTAGCGAACAGAGATGAAGCTTTCTTT. The chain links TRBV7-9 to TRBJ1-1, with D unresolved. This CDR3 has 13 amino acids. Trimming left V 0 bases short and J 7 bases short, with 9 bases between. CDR1 and CDR2 from the germline V gene are SEHNR and FQNEAQ (reference sequence).

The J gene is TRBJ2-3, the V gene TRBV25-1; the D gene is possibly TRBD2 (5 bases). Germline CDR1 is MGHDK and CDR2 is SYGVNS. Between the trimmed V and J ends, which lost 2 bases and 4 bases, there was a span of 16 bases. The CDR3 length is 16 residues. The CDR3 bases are TGTGCCAGCAGTGAACGACGGGGTAAGGTGCCAGATACGCAGTATTTT. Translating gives CASSERRGKVPDTQYF.

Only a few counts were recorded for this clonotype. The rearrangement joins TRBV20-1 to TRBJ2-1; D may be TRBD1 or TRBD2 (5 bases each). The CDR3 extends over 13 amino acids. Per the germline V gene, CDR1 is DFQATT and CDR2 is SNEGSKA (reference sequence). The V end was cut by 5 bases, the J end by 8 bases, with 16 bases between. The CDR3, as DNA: TGCAGTGCTTCGGACTTGGGGCTACATGAGCAGTTCTTC. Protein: CSASDLGLHEQFF.

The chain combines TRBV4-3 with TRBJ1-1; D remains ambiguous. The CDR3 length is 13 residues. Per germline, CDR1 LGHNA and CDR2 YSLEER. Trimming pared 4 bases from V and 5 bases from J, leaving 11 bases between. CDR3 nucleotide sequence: TGCGCCAGCAGCCCCGCCATGGGGACTGAAGCTTTCTTT. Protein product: CASSPAMGTEAFF.

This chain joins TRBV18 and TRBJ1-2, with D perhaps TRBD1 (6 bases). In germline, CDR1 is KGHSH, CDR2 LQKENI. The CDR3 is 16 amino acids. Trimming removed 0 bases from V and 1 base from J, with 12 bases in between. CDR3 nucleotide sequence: TGTGCCAGCTCACCACCGACGGGGGCGCTTAACTATGGCTACACCTTC. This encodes CASSPPTGALNYGYTF.

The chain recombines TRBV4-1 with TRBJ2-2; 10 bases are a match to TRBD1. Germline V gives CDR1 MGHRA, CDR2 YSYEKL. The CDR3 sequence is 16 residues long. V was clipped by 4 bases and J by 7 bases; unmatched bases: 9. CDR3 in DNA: TGCGCCAGCAGCCTTCCGGGACAGGGGATTTACGGGGAGCTGTTTTTT. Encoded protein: CASSLPGQGIYGELFF.

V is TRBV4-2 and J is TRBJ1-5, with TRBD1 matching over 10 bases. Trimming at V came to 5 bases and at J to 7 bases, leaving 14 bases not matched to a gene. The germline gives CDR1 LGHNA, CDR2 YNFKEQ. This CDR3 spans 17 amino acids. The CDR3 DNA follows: TGTGCCAGCAGCTTTTCGTGGGAGGGACAGGGGTTACAGCCCCAGCATTTT. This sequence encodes CASSFSWEGQGLQPQHF.

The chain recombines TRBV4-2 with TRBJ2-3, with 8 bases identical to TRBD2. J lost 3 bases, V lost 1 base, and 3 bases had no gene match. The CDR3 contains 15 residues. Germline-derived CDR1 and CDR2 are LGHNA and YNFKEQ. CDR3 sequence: CASSQGLAKTDTQYF. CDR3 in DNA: TGTGCCAGCAGCCAAGGACTAGCGAAGACAGATACGCAGTATTTT.

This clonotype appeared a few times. CDR3 amino acids: CASSLHVASEQYF. The DNA of the CDR3 is TGTGCCAGTAGCCTACACGTGGCGTCCGAGCAGTACTTC. The chain links TRBV19 to TRBJ2-7; no clear D gene. V was cut by 6 bases and J by 6 bases, with 15 bases left in between. The CDR3 loop spans 13 amino acids. Germline-derived CDR1 and CDR2 are LNHDA and SQIVND (reference sequence).

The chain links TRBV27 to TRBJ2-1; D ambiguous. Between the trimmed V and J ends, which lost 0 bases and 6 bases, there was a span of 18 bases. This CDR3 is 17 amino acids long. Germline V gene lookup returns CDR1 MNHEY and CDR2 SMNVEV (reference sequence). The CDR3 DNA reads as TGTGCCAGCAGTTTATCGATATCGGGTCTCAAGTTCAATGAGCAGTTCTTC. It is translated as CASSLSISGLKFNEQFF.

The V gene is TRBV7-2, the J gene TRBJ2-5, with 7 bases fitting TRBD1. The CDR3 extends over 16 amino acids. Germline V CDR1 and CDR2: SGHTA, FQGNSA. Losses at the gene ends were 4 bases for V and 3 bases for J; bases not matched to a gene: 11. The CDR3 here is CASSSRATGTEETQYF. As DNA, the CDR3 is TGTGCCAGCAGCTCCCGCGCAACCGGGACAGAAGAGACCCAGTACTTC.

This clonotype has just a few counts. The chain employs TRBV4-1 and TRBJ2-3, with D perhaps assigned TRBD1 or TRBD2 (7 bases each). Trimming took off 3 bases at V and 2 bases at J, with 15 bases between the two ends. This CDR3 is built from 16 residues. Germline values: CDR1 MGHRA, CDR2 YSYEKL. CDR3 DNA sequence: TGCGCCAGCAGCCATCCAGGGGGGGAACCCACAGATACGCAGTATTTT. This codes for CASSHPGGEPTDTQYF.

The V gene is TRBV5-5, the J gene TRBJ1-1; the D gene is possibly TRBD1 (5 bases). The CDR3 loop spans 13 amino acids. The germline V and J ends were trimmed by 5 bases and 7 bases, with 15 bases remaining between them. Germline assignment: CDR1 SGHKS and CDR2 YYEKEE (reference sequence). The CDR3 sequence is CASRRRGEDEAFF. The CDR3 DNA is TGTGCCAGCAGGAGGCGGGGGGAGGATGAAGCTTTCTTT.

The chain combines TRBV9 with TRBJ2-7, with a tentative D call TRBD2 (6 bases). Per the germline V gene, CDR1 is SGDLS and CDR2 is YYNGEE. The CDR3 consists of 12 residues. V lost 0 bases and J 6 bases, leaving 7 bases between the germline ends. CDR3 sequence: CASSVVGGEQYF. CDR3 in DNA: TGTGCCAGCAGCGTAGTGGGAGGCGAGCAGTACTTC.

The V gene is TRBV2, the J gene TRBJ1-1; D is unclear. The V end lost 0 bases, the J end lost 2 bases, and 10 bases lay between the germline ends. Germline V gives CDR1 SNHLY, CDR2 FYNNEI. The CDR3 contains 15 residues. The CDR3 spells CASSEARTGNTEAFF. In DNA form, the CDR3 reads TGTGCCAGCAGTGAAGCGCGGACGGGCAACACTGAAGCTTTCTTT.

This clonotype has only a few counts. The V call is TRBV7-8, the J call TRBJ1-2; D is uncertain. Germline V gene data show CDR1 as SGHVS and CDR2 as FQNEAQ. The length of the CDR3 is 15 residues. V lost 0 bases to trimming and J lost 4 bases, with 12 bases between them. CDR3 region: CASSLASQELYGYTF. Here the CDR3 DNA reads TGTGCCAGCAGCTTAGCGTCCCAAGAACTCTATGGCTACACCTTC. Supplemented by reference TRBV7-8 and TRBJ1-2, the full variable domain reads GAGVSQSPRYKVAKRGQDVALRCDPISGHVSLFWYQQALGQGPEFLTYFQNEAQLDKSGLPSDRFFAERPEGSVSTLKIQRTQQEDSAVYLCASSLASQELYGYTFGSGTRLTVV.

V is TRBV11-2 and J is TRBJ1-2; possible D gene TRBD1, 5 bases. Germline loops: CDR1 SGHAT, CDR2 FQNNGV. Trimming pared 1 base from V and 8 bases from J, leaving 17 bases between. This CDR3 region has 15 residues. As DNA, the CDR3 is TGTGCCAGCAGCTTAGGGTCACAGGCGCTCGGAGGCTACACCTTC. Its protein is CASSLGSQALGGYTF.

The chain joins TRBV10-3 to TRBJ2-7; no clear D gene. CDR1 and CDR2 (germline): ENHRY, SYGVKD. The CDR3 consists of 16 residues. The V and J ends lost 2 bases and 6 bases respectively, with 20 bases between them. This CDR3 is CAISEPREVSRREQYF. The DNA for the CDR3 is TGTGCCATCAGTGAGCCGCGAGAGGTATCGAGACGCGAGCAGTACTTC.

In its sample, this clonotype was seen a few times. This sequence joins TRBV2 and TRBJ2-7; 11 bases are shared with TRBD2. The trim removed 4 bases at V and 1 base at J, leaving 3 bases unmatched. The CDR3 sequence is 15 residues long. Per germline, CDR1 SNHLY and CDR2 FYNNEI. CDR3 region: CASSAGLADSYEQYF. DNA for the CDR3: TGTGCCAGCAGTGCGGGACTAGCGGATTCCTACGAGCAGTACTTC.

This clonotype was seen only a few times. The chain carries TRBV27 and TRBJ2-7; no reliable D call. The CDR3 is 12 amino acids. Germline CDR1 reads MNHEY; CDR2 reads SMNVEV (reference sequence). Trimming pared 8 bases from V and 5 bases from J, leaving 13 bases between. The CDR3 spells CASRNSRHEQYF. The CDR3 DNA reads TGTGCCAGCCGGAACTCTCGCCACGAGCAGTACTTC.

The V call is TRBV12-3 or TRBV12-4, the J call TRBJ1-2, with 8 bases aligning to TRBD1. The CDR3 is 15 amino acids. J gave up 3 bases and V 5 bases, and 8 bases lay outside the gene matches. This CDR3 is CASSVPGQDYYGYTF. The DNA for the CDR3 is TGTGCCAGCAGTGTACCGGGACAGGACTACTATGGCTACACCTTC.